This T cell receptor beta chain comes out of a study of shared clonotypes between healthy human individuals. Regarding the study as a whole: The diversity represented, both genetic and in exposure history, was limited by few donors.

Measured with immunoSEQ multiplex PCR; TCRdb has only the in-frame clones, and not every one. The sample shows roughly 500,000 clones, 75% to 85% of them seen only once. Germline CDR1 is LNHDA and CDR2 is SQIVND (reference sequence). Between the trimmed V and J ends, which lost 3 bases and 4 bases, there was a span of 10 bases. This CDR3 has 14 residues. Turning to this clone: Its antigen is unidentified.

The sequenced sample was PBMCs. This clonotype originated in a woman aged 40-49 years in good health. Some clones in this sample may be carry-over from other donors' samples. The chain links TRBV19 to TRBJ1-5; D perhaps matches TRBD1 (5 bases). CDR3 protein: CASSILQGNQPQHF. The DNA for the CDR3 is TGTGCCAGTAGTATCTTGCAGGGTAATCAGCCCCAGCATTTT.